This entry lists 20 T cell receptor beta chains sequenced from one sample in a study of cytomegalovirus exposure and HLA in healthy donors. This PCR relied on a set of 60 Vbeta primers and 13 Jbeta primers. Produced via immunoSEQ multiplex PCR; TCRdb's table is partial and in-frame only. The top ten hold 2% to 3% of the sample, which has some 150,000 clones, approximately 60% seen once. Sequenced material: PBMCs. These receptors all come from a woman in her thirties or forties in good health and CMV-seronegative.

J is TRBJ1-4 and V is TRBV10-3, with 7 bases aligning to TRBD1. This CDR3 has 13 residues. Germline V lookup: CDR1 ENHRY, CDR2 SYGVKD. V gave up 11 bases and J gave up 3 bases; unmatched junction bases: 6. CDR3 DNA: TGTGCCGCCGGGGACAGCCCTAATGAAAAACTGTTTTTT. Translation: CAAGDSPNEKLFF.

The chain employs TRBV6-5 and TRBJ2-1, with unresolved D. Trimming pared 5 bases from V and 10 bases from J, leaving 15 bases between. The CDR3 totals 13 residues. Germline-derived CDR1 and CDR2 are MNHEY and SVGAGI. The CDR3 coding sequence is TGTGCCAGCAGTCCCCGAACACTGCGGGAGCAGTTCTTC. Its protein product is CASSPRTLREQFF.

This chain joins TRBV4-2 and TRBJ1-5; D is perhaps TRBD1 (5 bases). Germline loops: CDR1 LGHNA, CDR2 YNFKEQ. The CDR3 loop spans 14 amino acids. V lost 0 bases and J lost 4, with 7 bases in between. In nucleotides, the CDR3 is TGTGCCAGCAGCCAAGAGGGGGGGAATCAGCCCCAGCATTTT. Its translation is CASSQEGGNQPQHF.

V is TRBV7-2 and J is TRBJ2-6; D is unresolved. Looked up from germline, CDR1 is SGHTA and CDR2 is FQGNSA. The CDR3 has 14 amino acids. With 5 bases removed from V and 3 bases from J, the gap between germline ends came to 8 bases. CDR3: CASSAPSGANVLTF. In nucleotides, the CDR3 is TGTGCCAGCAGCGCCCCTAGTGGGGCCAACGTCCTGACTTTC.

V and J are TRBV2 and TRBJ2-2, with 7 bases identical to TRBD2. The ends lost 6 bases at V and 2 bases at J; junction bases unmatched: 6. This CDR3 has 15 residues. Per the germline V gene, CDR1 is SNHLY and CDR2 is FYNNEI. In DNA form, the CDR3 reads TGTGCCAGCAGACCTACTAGCGCTAACACCGGGGAGCTGTTTTTT. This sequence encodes CASRPTSANTGELFF.

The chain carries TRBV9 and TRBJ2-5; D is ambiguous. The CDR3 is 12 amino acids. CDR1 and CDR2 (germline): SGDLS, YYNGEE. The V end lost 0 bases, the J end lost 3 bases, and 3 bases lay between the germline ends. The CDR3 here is CASSVGEETQYF. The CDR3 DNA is TGTGCCAGCAGCGTAGGAGAAGAGACCCAGTACTTC.

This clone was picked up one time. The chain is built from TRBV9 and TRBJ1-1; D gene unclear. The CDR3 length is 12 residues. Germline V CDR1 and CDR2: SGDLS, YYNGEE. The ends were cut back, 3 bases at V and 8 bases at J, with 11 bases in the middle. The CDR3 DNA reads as TGTGCCAGCAGCGGTCCGGGTCCCGAAGCTTTCTTT. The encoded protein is CASSGPGPEAFF.

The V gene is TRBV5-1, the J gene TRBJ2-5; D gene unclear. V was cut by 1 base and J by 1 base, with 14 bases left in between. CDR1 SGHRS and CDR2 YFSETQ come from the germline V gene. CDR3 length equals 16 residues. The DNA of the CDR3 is TGCGCCAGCAGCTTGACACTAAGCAGTCCCCAAGAGACCCAGTACTTC. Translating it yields CASSLTLSSPQETQYF.

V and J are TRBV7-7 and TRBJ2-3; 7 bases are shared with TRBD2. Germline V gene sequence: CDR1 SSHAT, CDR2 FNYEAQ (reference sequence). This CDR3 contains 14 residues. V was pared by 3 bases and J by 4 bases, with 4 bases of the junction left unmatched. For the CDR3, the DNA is TGTGCCAGCAGCTTGACTAGCTGGGCAGATACGCAGTATTTT. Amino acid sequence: CASSLTSWADTQYF.

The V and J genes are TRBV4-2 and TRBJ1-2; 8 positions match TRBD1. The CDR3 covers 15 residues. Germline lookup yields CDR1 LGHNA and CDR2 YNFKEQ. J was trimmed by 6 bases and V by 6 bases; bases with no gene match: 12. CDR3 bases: TGTGCCAGCAGTAGACAGGGGAGAGCCGGGGATGGCTACACCTTC. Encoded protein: CASSRQGRAGDGYTF.

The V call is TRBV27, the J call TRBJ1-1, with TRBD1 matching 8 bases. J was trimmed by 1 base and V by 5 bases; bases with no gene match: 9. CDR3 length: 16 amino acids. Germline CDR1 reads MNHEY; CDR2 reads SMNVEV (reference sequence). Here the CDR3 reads CASSRRQGLSNTEAFF. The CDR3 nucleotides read TGTGCCAGCAGTCGGCGACAGGGGCTATCGAACACTGAAGCTTTCTTT.

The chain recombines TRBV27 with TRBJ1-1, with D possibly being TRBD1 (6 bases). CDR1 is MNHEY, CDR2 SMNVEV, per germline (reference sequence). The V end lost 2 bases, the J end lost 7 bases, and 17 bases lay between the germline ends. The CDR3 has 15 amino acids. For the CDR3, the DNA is TGTGCCAGCAGTTTAAGGGGGTGGGACATCAATGAAGCTTTCTTT. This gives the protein CASSLRGWDINEAFF.

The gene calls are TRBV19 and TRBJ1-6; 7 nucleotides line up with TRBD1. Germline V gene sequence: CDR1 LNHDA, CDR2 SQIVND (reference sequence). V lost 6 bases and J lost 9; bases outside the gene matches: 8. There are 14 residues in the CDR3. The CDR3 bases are TGTGCCAGTAGCCCTCAGGGGGTCGGTTCACCCCTCCACTTT. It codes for CASSPQGVGSPLHF.

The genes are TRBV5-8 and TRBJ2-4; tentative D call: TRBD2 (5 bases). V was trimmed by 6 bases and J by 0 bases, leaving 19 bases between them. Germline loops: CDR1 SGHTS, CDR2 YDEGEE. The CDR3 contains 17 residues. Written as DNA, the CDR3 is TGTGCCAGCACCCCCGGTCTGCGGGTTGCAGCCAAAAACATTCAGTACTTC. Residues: CASTPGLRVAAKNIQYF.

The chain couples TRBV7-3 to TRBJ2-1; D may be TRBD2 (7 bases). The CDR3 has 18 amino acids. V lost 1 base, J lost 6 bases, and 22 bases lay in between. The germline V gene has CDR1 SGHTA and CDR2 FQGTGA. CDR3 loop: CASSLRGGVRDGSNEQFF. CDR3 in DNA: TGTGCCAGCAGCTTAAGAGGGGGGGTCCGGGACGGATCCAATGAGCAGTTCTTC.

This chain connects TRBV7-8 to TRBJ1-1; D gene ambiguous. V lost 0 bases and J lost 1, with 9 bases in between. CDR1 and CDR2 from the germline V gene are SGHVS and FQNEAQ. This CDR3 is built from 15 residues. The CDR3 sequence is CASSLAIGQNTEAFF. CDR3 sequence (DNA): TGTGCCAGCAGCTTAGCGATTGGGCAGAACACTGAAGCTTTCTTT.

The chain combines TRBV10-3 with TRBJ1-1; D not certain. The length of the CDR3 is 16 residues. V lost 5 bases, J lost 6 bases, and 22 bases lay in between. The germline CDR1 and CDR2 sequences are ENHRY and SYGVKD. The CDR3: CAISKYLADGLAEAFF. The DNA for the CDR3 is TGTGCCATCAGTAAGTACCTAGCGGACGGGCTCGCTGAAGCTTTCTTT.

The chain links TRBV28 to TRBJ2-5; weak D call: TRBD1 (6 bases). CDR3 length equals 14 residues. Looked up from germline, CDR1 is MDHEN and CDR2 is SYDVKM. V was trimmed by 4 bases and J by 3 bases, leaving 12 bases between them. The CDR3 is CASSSAQGKETQYF. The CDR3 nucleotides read TGTGCCAGCAGTTCGGCCCAGGGGAAAGAGACCCAGTACTTC.

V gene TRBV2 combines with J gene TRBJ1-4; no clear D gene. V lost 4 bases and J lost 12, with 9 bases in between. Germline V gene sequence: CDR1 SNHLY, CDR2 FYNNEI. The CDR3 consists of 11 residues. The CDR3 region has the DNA TGTGCCAGCAGTGGACAATATGAACTGTTTTTT. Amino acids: CASSGQYELFF.

DNA for the CDR3: TGTGCCAGCAGTCAGGGGGCGAGTAATCAGCCCCAGCATTTT. It codes for CASSQGASNQPQHF. The gene calls are TRBV27 and TRBJ1-5, with TRBD1 matching 8 bases. V lost 5 bases and J lost 4; bases outside the gene matches: 4. CDR1 MNHEY and CDR2 SMNVEV come from the germline V gene (reference sequence). The CDR3 length is 14 residues.